The present TCR beta chain was sequenced within a study of cytomegalovirus exposure and HLA in healthy donors. The study's findings and limits: Earlier results showed most TCR beta V segments being productive about 90% or about 30% of the time. A later analysis appeared to link common viral pathogens to several of the most significant clusters.

PCR employed 60 Vbeta and 13 Jbeta primers. Sequencing was performed with immunoSEQ multiplex PCR; in TCRdb, only in-frame clones are kept and a portion is missing. The sample consists of 85,000 to 110,000 clones, about 77% of them appearing once. This clone was detected only a few times. Its antigen remains unknown. This CDR3 is 15 amino acids long. The ends lost 1 base at V and 5 bases at J; junction bases unmatched: 6. CDR1 is MNHEY and CDR2 is SVGAGI in the germline V gene. The specimen was PBMCs. The receptor was derived from a woman aged 18-29 years in good health and CMV-seropositive. The chain carries TRBV6-5 and TRBJ1-1, with 8 bases matching TRBD1. CDR3 bases: TGTGCCAGCAGTTACTTGGACAGGGATGGGACTGAAGCTTTCTTT. Its translation is CASSYLDRDGTEAFF.